These 13 T cell receptor beta chains were all obtained from the same sample, sequenced in a study of T-cell memory formation after mild COVID-19. MiXCR was run by TCRdb on the 5' RACE reads, yielding one entry per CDR3 protein. The sample has roughly 580,000 distinct CDR3 sequences, approximately 18% seen once. Sequenced sample: PBMCs or a T cell subset sorted from them (not recorded which). The receptor source for this set is an adult woman who had mild COVID-19 (a few samples of this study predate the infection). Cell type and time point are not known.

The chain combines TRBV29-1 with TRBJ2-3, with D possibly being TRBD1 (5 bases). CDR1 SQVTM and CDR2 ANQGSEA come from the germline V gene. The V and J ends lost 3 bases and 4 bases respectively, with 14 bases between them. This CDR3 is 14 amino acids long. The CDR3 loop reads CSVEGQVGPDTQYF. In DNA form, the CDR3 reads TGCAGCGTTGAGGGGCAGGTAGGGCCAGATACGCAGTATTTT.

The chain has TRBV18 and TRBJ1-3; D ambiguous. CDR1 KGHSH and CDR2 LQKENI come from the germline V gene. V gave up 3 bases and J gave up 0 bases, with 9 bases separating them. There are 15 residues in the CDR3. The CDR3 DNA sequence: TGTGCCAGCTCACCGATGGCAGCCTCTGGAAACACCATATATTTT. Translating it yields CASSPMAASGNTIYF.

This clonotype was seen only a few times. The chain combines TRBV11-2 with TRBJ2-1, with 7 nucleotides matching TRBD1. V shed 4 bases, J shed 0 bases, and the junction held 3 bases outside the gene matches. The CDR3 is made up of 15 amino acids. From germline, CDR1 is SGHAT and CDR2 FQNNGV. The CDR3 here is CASSSDRISYNEQFF. The CDR3 nucleotides are TGTGCCAGCAGCTCGGACAGGATCTCCTACAATGAGCAGTTCTTC.

The table lists this clonotype with many counts. The chain links TRBV6-5 to TRBJ2-7, with 13 bases identical to TRBD2. The ends lost 6 bases at V and 3 bases at J; junction bases unmatched: 11. Per germline, CDR1 MNHEY and CDR2 SVGAGI. The CDR3 contains 17 residues. Written as DNA, the CDR3 is TGTGCCAGCAGCTTTGGGACTAGCGGGAAGAAAATCTACGAGCAGTACTTC. This encodes CASSFGTSGKKIYEQYF.

The gene calls are TRBV18 and TRBJ2-7; the D is unclear. Germline lookup yields CDR1 KGHSH and CDR2 LQKENI. V dropped 3 bases and J dropped 3 bases, with 12 bases sitting between them. CDR3 length equals 14 residues. The CDR3 DNA reads as TGTGCCAGCTCACCTAGCCAGGTACACTACGAGCAGTACTTC. This sequence encodes CASSPSQVHYEQYF.

This clonotype has ten or more counts. For the CDR3, the DNA is TGCGCCAGCAGCTTGGGCTGGGAATCCTACGAGCAGTACTTC. Its translation: CASSLGWESYEQYF. The chain links TRBV5-1 to TRBJ2-7; D unclear. Trimming cost V 0 bases and J 1 base, with 8 bases left between them. CDR1 is SGHRS and CDR2 is YFSETQ in the germline V gene. The CDR3 is made up of 14 amino acids.

The V call is TRBV6-2 or TRBV6-3, the J call TRBJ1-2; tentative D call: TRBD1 (5 bases). Germline CDR1 and CDR2: MNHEY and SVGEGT. CDR3 length equals 17 residues. V was shortened by 6 bases and J by 4 bases, with 24 bases between the two germline ends. The CDR3 DNA is TGTGCCAGCAGAGAACTCCGGGACCCGATTTCTGGCTATGGCTACACCTTC. The encoded protein is CASRELRDPISGYGYTF.

This chain links TRBV7-3 with TRBJ2-2; 8 bases align to TRBD2. This CDR3 is built from 16 residues. Per germline, CDR1 SGHTA and CDR2 FQGTGA. V gave up 5 bases and J gave up 1 base; unmatched junction bases: 6. The CDR3 sequence: CASSRLLAGNTGELFF. DNA of the CDR3: TGTGCCAGCAGCCGACTGCTAGCGGGGAACACCGGGGAGCTGTTTTTT.

This chain connects TRBV6-1 to TRBJ1-1; D perhaps matches TRBD1 (6 bases). Trimming left V 11 bases short and J 12 bases short, with 28 bases between. Per germline, CDR1 MNHNS and CDR2 SASEGT. This CDR3 is built from 14 residues. The CDR3 bases are TGTGCCTCGAACGGGGGGGGCAGGGGCCCATTAACTTTCTTT. Its protein product is CASNGGGRGPLTFF.

This rearrangement joins TRBV5-5 to TRBJ2-3, with unresolved D. The germline V gene has CDR1 SGHKS and CDR2 YYEKEE (reference sequence). The CDR3 has 13 residues. Trimming took 3 bases from V and 4 from J, leaving 9 bases between them. Written as DNA, the CDR3 is TGTGCCAGCAGCTGGAACGGTCCAGATACGCAGTATTTT. Translation gives CASSWNGPDTQYF.

CDR3 residues: CASSLGTSGRVGNNEQFF. CDR3 bases: TGTGCCAGCAGCCTGGGGACTAGCGGGAGGGTTGGCAACAATGAGCAGTTCTTC. This sequence joins TRBV7-9 and TRBJ2-1; 16 bases map to TRBD2. V dropped 5 bases and J dropped 5; count of bases not matched to a gene: 9. Germline V gene data show CDR1 as SEHNR and CDR2 as FQNEAQ (reference sequence). The CDR3 contains 18 residues.

This chain connects TRBV7-3 to TRBJ2-1; D ambiguous. CDR1 and CDR2 from the germline V gene are SGHTA and FQGTGA. The CDR3 has 15 amino acids. The V end lost 1 base, the J end lost 6 bases, and 13 bases lay between the germline ends. The CDR3 sequence is CASSLILTVVNEQFF. The CDR3 nucleotides are TGTGCCAGCAGCTTAATCTTGACGGTGGTCAATGAGCAGTTCTTC. Combining the CDR3 with reference TRBV7-3 and TRBJ2-1 gives the whole variable domain GAGVSQTPSNKVTEKGKYVELRCDPISGHTALYWYRQSLGQGPEFLIYFQGTGAADDSGLPNDRFFAVRPEGSVSTLKIQRTERGDSAVYLCASSLILTVVNEQFFGPGTRLTVL.

The rearrangement links TRBV6-5 to TRBJ2-5, with 8 bases aligning to TRBD2. Per the germline V gene, CDR1 is MNHEY and CDR2 is SVGAGI. The V and J ends lost 6 bases and 3 bases, in that order; junction bases with no gene match: 15. This CDR3 contains 17 residues. The DNA for the CDR3 is TGTGCCAGCAGAGTACTTACAAATAGCGGGGTCGAAGAGACCCAGTACTTC. Translating it yields CASRVLTNSGVEETQYF.